The 4 T cell receptor beta chains below come from one sample, sequenced in a study of blood T cell repertoires in COVID-19. TCRdb's copy holds only in-frame clones and misses some; the assay was immunoSEQ multiplex PCR. The sample lists 150,000 to 200,000 clones, 75% to 90% occurring once. The specimen sequenced was peripheral blood. The receptors originated from an older man with active or convalescent COVID-19.

The J gene is TRBJ2-1, the V gene TRBV7-9; TRBD1 is a possible D gene (5 bases). V gave up 1 base and J gave up 5 bases, with 9 bases separating them. This CDR3 is built from 14 residues. CDR1 is SEHNR and CDR2 is FQNEAQ in the germline V gene (reference sequence). CDR3 amino acids: CASSLGGADNEQFF. In DNA form, the CDR3 reads TGTGCCAGCAGCTTAGGTGGGGCGGACAATGAGCAGTTCTTC.

J is TRBJ1-6 and V is TRBV2; D call uncertain. CDR3 length: 16 amino acids. The V gene's germline CDR1 is SNHLY and CDR2 FYNNEI. With 7 bases removed from V and 0 bases from J, the gap between germline ends came to 13 bases. CDR3 nucleotides: TGTGCCAGCACCGCGGGCCTTAGCTCCTATAATTCACCCCTCCACTTT. It encodes CASTAGLSSYNSPLHF.

The gene calls are TRBV6-6 and TRBJ2-5; D unresolved. V lost 6 bases to trimming and J lost 5 bases, with 10 bases between them. CDR1 MNHNY and CDR2 SVGAGI come from the germline V gene (reference sequence). The CDR3 runs to 12 residues. CDR3 sequence reads: CASSRPVETQYF. The CDR3 DNA sequence: TGTGCCAGCAGCCGACCTGTGGAGACCCAGTACTTC.

This rearrangement joins TRBV6-5 to TRBJ2-5; 7 nucleotides line up with TRBD1. CDR1 MNHEY and CDR2 SVGAGI come from the germline V gene. The V gene end was trimmed by 6 bases and the J gene end by 4 bases; junction bases not matched to a gene: 5. This CDR3 spans 13 amino acids. In nucleotides, the CDR3 is TGTGCCAGCAGCCGACAGGGCGGAGAGACCCAGTACTTC. Translation gives CASSRQGGETQYF.